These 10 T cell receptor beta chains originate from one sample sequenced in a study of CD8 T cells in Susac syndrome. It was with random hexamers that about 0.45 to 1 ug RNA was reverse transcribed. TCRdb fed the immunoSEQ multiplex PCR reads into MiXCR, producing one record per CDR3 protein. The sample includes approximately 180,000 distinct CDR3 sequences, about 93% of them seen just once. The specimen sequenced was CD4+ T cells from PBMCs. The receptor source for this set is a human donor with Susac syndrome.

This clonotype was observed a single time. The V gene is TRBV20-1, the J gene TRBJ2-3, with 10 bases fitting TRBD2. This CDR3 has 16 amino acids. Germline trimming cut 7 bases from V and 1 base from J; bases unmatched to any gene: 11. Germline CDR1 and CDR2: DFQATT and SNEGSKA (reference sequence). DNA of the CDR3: TGCAGTGTTATCCTTACCGGGACTAGCGGCACAGATACGCAGTATTTT. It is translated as CSVILTGTSGTDTQYF.

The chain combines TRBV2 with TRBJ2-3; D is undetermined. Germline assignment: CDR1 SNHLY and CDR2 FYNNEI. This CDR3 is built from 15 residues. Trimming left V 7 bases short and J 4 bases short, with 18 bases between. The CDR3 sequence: CASTLGNRRPDTQYF. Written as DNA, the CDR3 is TGTGCCAGCACGTTGGGTAATCGAAGGCCAGATACGCAGTATTTT.

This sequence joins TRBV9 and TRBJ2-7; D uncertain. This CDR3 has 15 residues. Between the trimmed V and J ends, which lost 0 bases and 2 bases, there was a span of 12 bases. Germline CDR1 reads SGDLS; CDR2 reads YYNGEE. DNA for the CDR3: TGTGCCAGCAGCGTAGAGGGCGGTGGGGCCTACGAGCAGTACTTC. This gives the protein CASSVEGGGAYEQYF. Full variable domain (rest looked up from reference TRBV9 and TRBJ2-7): DSGVTQTPKHLITATGQRVTLRCSPRSGDLSVYWYQQSLDQGLQFLIQYYNGEERAKGNILERFSAQQFPDLHSELNLSSLELGDSALYFCASSVEGGGAYEQYFGPGTRLTVT.

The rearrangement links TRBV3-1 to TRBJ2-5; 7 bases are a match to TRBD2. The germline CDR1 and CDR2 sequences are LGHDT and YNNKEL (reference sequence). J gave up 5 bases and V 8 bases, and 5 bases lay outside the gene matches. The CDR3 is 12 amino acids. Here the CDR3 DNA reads TGTGCCAGCGAGAGGGGAGGGGAGACCCAGTACTTC. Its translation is CASERGGETQYF.

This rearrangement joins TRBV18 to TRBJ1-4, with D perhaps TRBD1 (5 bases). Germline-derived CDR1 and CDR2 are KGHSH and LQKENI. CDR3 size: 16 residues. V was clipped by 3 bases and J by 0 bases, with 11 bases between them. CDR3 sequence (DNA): TGTGCCAGCTCACCGCTCGGGGGGTCAACTAATGAAAAACTGTTTTTT. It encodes CASSPLGGSTNEKLFF.

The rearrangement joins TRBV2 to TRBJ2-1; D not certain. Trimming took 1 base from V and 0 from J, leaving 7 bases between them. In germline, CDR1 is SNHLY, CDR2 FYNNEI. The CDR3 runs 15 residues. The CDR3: CASSEDVSSYNEQFF. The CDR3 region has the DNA TGTGCCAGCAGTGAAGACGTAAGCTCCTACAATGAGCAGTTCTTC.

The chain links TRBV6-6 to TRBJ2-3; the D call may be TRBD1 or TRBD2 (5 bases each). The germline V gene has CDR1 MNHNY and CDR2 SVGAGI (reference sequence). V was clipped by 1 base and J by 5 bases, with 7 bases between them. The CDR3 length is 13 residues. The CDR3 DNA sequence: TGTGCCAGCAGTTACTATGGGGGAGATACGCAGTATTTT. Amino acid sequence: CASSYYGGDTQYF.

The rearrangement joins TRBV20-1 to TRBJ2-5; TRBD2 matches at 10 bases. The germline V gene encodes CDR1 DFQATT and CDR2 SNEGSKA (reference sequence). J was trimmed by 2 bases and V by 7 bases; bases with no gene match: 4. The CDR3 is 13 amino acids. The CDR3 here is CSVKRGGQETQYF. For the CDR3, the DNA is TGCAGTGTAAAGCGGGGGGGACAAGAGACCCAGTACTTC.

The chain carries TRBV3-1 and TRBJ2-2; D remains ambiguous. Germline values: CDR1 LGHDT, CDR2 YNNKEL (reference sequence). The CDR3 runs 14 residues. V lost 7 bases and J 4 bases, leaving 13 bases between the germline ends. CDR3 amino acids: CASTEKSGTGELFF. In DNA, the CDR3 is TGTGCCAGCACGGAGAAATCAGGCACCGGGGAGCTGTTTTTT.

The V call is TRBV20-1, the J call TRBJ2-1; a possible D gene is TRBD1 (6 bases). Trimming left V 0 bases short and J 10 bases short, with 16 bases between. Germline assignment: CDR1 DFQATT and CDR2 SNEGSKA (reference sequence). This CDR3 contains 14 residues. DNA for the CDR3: TGCAGTGCTAGAGAGCCAGGGGCCCAAGGGGAGCAGTTCTTC. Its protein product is CSAREPGAQGEQFF.